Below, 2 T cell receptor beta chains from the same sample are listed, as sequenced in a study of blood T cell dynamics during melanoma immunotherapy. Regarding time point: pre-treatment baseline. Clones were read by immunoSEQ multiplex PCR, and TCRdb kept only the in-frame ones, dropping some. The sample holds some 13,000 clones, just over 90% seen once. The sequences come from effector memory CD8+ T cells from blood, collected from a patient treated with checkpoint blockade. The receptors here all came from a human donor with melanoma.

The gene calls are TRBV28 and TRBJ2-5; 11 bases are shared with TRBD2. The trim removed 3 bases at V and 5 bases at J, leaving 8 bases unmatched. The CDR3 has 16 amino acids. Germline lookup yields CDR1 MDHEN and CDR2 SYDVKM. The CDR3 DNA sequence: TGTGCCAGCAGTTTGGCAGGTTCTAGCGGGAGGGAGACCCAGTACTTC. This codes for CASSLAGSSGRETQYF. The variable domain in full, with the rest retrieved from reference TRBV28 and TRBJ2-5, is DVKVTQSSRYLVKRTGEKVFLECVQDMDHENMFWYRQDPGLGLRLIYFSYDVKMKEKGDIPEGYSVSREKKERFSLILESASTNQTSMYLCASSLAGSSGRETQYFGPGTRLLVL.

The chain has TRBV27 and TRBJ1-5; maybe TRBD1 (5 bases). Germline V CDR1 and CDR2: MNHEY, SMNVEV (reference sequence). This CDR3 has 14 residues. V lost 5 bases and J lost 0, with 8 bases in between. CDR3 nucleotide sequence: TGTGCCAGCAGTGAGGGGTATAGCAATCAGCCCCAGCATTTT. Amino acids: CASSEGYSNQPQHF.